This T cell receptor (beta chain) appears in the sequencing data of a study of T cell responses to AZD1222 COVID-19 vaccine. In the study overall: Analyses pooled second doses at about 4 or about 12 weeks. Study-level points and caveats: Possibly, clonal diversity was underestimated; donors were largely white British and included more females. CD4 TCRs associated with vaccination spanned spike, dominating at 160-218 and 743-854. Breadth and depth of Spike-specific TCRs rose after two AZD1222 doses.

CDR1 and CDR2 from the germline V gene are LGHNA and YNFKEQ. V was shortened by 3 bases and J by 7 bases, with 19 bases between the two germline ends. The CDR3 is 16 residues long. Assay: immunoSEQ multiplex PCR; the TCRdb copy retains only in-frame clones and omits some. The data hold about 100,000 clones, with around 90% observed a single time. A note on this clone: Its matching antigen is unknown.

The sample here was peripheral blood, taken on day 0 of AZD1222 vaccination. This TCR was recovered from an adult in good health. The chain employs TRBV4-2 and TRBJ1-5; weak D call: TRBD1 (5 bases). The CDR3 loop reads CASSQWDGSGRQPQHF. The CDR3 DNA sequence: TGTGCCAGCAGCCAGTGGGACGGCAGCGGTAGACAGCCCCAGCATTTT.